This T cell receptor (beta chain) is drawn from a study of blood T cell repertoires in COVID-19 (dated by TCRdb to the early 2020s). Study-level background: Samples from collaborators originated in the United States, Italy and Spain and spanned both the acute and convalescent phases of COVID-19. The repertoires were made available in a free public database intended to serve as a resource for research on the immune response to SARS-CoV-2. Samples came from the ongoing ImmuneRACE study (first 160 participants) plus 1,254 subjects from 6 global collaborators. Subjects who had been exposed to COVID-19, were actively infected with it, or had recovered from it provided the deeply sampled blood TCRbeta repertoires that made up the dataset. HLA class I and class II types, where available, came from metadata supplied by the sample provider rather than from assay-based typing. A de-identified subject ID, COVID-19 status, age in years and sex were almost always included in the sample metadata. The material from the prospective study consisted of cDNA or gDNA derived from T cells, B-cell-depleted T cells, or PBMCs.

The CDR3 runs 14 amino acids, cysteine and phenylalanine included. Of the read, only the CDR3 DNA is kept; its 42 bases are in frame from base 1. The germline V gene yields WSHSY for CDR1 and SAAADI for CDR2. V loses 6 bases at its end and J loses 7 bases; junction bases beyond the gene matches: 7. Whole blood was collected in K2EDTA tubes by collaborating institutions according to the institutions' own protocols. For TCRbeta analysis, collaborator samples were shipped as frozen whole blood, as isolated PBMCs, or as DNA extracted from either sample type. Worth noting for this clone: The antigen this receptor binds is unknown. No much larger clone is present one base from it, and per-base qualities are unavailable.

Beyond this particular receptor, the publication reports: Clinical and demographic metadata were provided uncurated, with the amount varying by source and participant.

TCRbeta CDR3 regions were amplified from genomic DNA by means of the immunoSEQ Assay, a bias-controlled multiplex PCR. On the study's bioinformatics: Within the assay, amplification of reference gene primers was used to estimate how many nucleated cells each sample contained. To quantify the absolute abundance of each unique TCRbeta CDR3 rearrangement, sequence reads were collapsed and filtered. For each sample, productive Simpson clonality was calculated as the square root of Simpson's diversity index across productive rearrangements. TCRdb retrieved this table from immuneACCESS and kept in-frame rearrangements only. Not all clones are present; in checked studies, unresolved V genes account for under half, and no reason is known for the remainder. For V, J and clone size, that table is used; D and trimming come from the DNA. Here the sample has over 100,000 clones; roughly 88% occur a single time. The ten biggest clones cover approximately 4.2% of the sample.

The sequence joins TRBV10-2 to TRBJ2-2, with TRBD1 matching 8 junction bases. This TCR was sampled from a man in his forties with acute or convalescent COVID-19. Sequencing was performed on peripheral blood. The DNA sequence follows: TGCGCCAGCAGGCTGGACAGGGCTAACGGGGAGCTGTTTTTT. Its protein product is CASRLDRANGELFF.